This T cell receptor (beta chain) was documented in a study of PD-L1 blockade in urothelial cancer. As for the study in general: About 90% of the roughly 29 patients were men who had bladder-origin urothelial cancer. Enrolled patients had been treated previously with 0 to 3 chemotherapy regimens.

V was clipped by 6 bases and J by 3 bases; unmatched bases: 11. This CDR3 region has 15 residues. Germline values: CDR1 SGHNT, CDR2 YYREEE (reference sequence). For this clone: As yet, its antigen is unknown.

Time point described: pretreatment peripheral blood. Profiling relied on immunoSEQ multiplex PCR, and the TCRdb table lists in-frame clones only, not all of them. Of approximately 50,000 clones detected, around 84% appear once; the ten largest clones hold approximately 1.3%. The study's findings and limits: When pretreatment blood TCR clonality was below the median, it predicted better survival.

V is TRBV5-4 and J is TRBJ2-7, with 8 bases that match TRBD2. The input for sequencing was PBMCs, taken around atezolizumab (anti-PD-L1) treatment. The sequence was obtained from a man aged 50 or older with urothelial cancer. This CDR3 reads CASTRDAGGLYEQYF. The CDR3 nucleotides are TGTGCCAGCACCCGTGATGCGGGAGGCCTCTACGAGCAGTACTTC. Full variable domain (outside the CDR3, taken from reference TRBV5-4 and TRBJ2-7): ETGVTQSPTHLIKTRGQQVTLRCSSQSGHNTVSWYQQALGQGPQFIFQYYREEENGRGNFPPRFSGLQFPNYSSELNVNALELDDSALYLCASTRDAGGLYEQYFGPGTRLTVT.